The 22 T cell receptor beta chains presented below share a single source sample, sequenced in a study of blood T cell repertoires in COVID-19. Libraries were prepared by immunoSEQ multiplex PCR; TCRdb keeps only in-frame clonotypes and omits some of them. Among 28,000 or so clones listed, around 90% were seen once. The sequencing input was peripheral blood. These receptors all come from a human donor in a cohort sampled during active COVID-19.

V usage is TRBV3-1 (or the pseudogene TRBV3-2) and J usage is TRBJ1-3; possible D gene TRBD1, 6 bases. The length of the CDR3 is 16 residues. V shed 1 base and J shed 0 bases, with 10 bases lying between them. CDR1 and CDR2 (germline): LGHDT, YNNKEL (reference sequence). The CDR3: CASSQGGQTSGNTIYF. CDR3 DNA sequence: TGTGCCAGCAGCCAAGGCGGACAGACCTCTGGAAACACCATATATTTT.

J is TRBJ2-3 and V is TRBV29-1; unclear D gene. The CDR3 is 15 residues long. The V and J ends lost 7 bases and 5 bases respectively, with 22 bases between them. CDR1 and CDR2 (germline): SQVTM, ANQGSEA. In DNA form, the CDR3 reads TGCAGCGCGGTCCTGGCGGCCCTCACAATAGATACGCAGTATTTT. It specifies CSAVLAALTIDTQYF.

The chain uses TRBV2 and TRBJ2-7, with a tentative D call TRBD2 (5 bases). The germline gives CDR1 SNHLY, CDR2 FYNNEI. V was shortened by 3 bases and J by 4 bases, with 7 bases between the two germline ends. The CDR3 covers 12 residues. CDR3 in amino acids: CASSEGGYEQYF. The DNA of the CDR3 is TGTGCCAGCAGTGAGGGCGGGTACGAGCAGTACTTC.

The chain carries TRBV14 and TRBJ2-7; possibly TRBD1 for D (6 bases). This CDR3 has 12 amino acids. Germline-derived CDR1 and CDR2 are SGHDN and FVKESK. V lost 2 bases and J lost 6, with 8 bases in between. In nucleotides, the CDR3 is TGTGCCAGCAGCCAAACAGGGTTCGAGCAGTACTTC. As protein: CASSQTGFEQYF.

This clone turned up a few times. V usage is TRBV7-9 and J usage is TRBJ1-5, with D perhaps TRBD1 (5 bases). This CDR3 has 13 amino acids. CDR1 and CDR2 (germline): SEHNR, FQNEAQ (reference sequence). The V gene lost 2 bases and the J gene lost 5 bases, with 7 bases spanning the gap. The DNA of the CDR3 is TGTGCCAGCAGCTTACAGGGTGATCAGCCCCAGCATTTT. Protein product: CASSLQGDQPQHF.

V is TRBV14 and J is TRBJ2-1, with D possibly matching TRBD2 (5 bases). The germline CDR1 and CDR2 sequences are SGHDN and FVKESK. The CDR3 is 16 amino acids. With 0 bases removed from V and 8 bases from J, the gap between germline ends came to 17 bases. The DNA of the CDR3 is TGTGCCAGCAGCCAAGATAATGGTCGCCTAGCCGATGAGCAGTTCTTC. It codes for CASSQDNGRLADEQFF.

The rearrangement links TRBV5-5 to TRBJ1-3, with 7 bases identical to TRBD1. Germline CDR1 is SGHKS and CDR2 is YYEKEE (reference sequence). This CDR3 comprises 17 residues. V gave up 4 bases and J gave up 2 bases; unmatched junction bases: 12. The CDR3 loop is CASSRRYGQDPGNTIYF. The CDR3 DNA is TGTGCCAGCAGCCGCCGATATGGACAGGACCCTGGAAACACCATATATTTT. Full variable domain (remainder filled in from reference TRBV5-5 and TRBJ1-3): DAGVTQSPTHLIKTRGQQVTLRCSPISGHKSVSWYQQVLGQGPQFIFQYYEKEERGRGNFPDRFSARQFPNYSSELNVNALLLGDSALYLCASSRRYGQDPGNTIYFGEGSWLTVV.

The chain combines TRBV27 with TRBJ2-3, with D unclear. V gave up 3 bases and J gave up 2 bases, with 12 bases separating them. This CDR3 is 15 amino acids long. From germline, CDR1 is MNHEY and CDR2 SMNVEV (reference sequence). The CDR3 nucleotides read TGTGCCAGCAGTTTTCTCCGGGTGGCCACAGATACGCAGTATTTT. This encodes CASSFLRVATDTQYF.

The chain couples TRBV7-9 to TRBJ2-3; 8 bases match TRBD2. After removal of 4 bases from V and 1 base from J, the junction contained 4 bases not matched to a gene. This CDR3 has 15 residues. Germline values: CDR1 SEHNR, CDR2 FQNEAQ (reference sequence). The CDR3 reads CASSSGLVGTDTQYF. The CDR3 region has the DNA TGTGCCAGCAGCTCGGGACTAGTAGGCACAGATACGCAGTATTTT.

For the CDR3, the DNA is TGTGCCACCAGCAGAGGGGACAGCCCTCCAGAGCAGTACTTC. Protein sequence: CATSRGDSPPEQYF. This rearrangement joins TRBV15 to TRBJ2-7; TRBD1 agrees at 7 bases. Trimming took 1 base from V and 7 from J; bases not matched to a gene: 7. The CDR3 contains 14 residues. Germline-derived CDR1 and CDR2 are LNHNV and YYDKDF (reference sequence). Together with reference TRBV15 and TRBJ2-7, the CDR3 gives the full variable domain: DAMVIQNPRYQVTQFGKPVTLSCSQTLNHNVMYWYQQKSSQAPKLLFHYYDKDFNNEADTPDNFQSRRPNTSFCFLDIRSPGLGDTAMYLCATSRGDSPPEQYFGPGTRLTVT.

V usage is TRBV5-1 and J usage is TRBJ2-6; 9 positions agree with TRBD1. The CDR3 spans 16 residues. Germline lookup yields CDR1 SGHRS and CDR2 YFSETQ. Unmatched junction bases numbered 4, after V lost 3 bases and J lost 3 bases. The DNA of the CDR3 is TGCGCCAGCAGCTCACAGGGGGCGCGTGGGGCCAACGTCCTGACTTTC. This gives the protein CASSSQGARGANVLTF.

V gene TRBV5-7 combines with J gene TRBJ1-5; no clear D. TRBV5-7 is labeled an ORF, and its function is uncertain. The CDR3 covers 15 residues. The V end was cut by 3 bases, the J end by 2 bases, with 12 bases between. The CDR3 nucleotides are TGTGCCAGCAGCTCTAACGACACTTGCAATCAGCCCCAGCATTTT. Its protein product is CASSSNDTCNQPQHF.

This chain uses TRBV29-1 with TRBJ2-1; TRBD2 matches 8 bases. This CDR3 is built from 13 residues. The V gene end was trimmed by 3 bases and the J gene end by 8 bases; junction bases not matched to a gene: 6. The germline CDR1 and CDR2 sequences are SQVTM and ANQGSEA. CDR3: CSVETGGRDEQFF. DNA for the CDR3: TGCAGCGTTGAGACGGGAGGGAGGGATGAGCAGTTCTTC.

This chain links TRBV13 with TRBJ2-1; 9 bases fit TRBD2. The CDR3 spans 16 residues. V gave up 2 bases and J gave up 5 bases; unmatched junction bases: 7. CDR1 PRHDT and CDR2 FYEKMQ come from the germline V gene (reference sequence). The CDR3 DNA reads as TGTGCCAGCAGCTTACTCCGCGGGGGGGCCCACAATGAGCAGTTCTTC. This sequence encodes CASSLLRGGAHNEQFF.

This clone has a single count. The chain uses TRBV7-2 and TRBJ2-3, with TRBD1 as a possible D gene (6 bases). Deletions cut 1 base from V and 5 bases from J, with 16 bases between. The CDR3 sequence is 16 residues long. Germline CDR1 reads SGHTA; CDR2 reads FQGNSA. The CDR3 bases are TGTGCCAGCAGCTTAGGGCAACAGGGATCTGGAGATACGCAGTATTTT. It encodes CASSLGQQGSGDTQYF.

CDR3 DNA: TGTGCCAGCAGCTCGGACTGGCGAGGCTACACCTTC. This translates into CASSSDWRGYTF. The chain recombines TRBV12-3 or TRBV12-4 with TRBJ1-2, with D unresolved. The CDR3 is made up of 12 amino acids. V lost 6 bases and J lost 8, with 13 bases in between.

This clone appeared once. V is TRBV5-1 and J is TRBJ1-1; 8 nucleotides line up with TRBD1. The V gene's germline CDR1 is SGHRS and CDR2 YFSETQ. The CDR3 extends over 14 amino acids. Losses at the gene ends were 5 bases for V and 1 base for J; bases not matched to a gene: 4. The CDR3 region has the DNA TGCGCCAGCAGTCGGACAGGGACGAACACTGAAGCTTTCTTT. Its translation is CASSRTGTNTEAFF.

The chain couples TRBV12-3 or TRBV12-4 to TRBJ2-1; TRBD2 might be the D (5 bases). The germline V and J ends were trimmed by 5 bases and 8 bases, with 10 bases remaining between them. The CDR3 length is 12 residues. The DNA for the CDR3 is TGTGCCAGCAGTCCAACGAGGGATGAGCAGTTCTTC. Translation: CASSPTRDEQFF.

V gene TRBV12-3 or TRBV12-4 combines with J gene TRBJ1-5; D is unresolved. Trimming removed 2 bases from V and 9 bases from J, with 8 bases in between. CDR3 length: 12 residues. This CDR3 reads CASSLLEGPQHF. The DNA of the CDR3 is TGTGCCAGCAGTTTACTCGAGGGGCCCCAGCATTTT.

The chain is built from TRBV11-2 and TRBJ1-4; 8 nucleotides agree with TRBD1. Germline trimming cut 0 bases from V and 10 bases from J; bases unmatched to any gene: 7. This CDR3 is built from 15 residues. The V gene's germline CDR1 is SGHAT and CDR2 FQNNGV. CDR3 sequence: CASSLEGDRFGKLFF. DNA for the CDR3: TGTGCCAGCAGCTTAGAAGGGGACAGGTTCGGAAAACTGTTTTTT.

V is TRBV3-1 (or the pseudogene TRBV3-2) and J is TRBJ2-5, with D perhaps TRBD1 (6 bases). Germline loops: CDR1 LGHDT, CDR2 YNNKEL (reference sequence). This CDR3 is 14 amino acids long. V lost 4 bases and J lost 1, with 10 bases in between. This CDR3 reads CASSPGTLQETQYF. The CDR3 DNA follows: TGTGCCAGCAGCCCAGGGACACTCCAAGAGACCCAGTACTTC.

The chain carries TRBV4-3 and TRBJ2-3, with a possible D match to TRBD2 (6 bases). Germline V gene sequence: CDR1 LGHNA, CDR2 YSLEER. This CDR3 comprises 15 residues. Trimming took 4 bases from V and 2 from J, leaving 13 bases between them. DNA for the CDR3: TGCGCCAGCAGCCTTCGGGACTTTTACACAGATACGCAGTATTTT. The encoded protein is CASSLRDFYTDTQYF.